This record looks at one T cell receptor (beta chain) sequence and its context. The germline V and J ends were trimmed by 3 bases and 4 bases, with 9 bases remaining between them. The germline gives CDR1 LNHDA, CDR2 SQIVND (reference sequence). The CDR3 loop spans 14 amino acids. The sample comes from a study of ipilimumab plus nivolumab after autologous stem cell transplantation. The table came from immunoSEQ multiplex PCR; TCRdb's copy has only in-frame clones and leaves some out. Among some 41,000 clones listed, 80% to 95% were seen once. The specimen was PBMCs, collected in a trial of ipilimumab plus nivolumab as post-transplant consolidation. The gene calls are TRBV19 and TRBJ1-4, with D tentatively TRBD1 (5 bases). This clonotype was sampled from a male donor with multiple myeloma. As DNA, the CDR3 is TGTGCCAGTAGTATCGGGGGGGATAATGAAAAACTGTTTTTT. Translating it yields CASSIGGDNEKLFF. The variable domain in full, with the rest retrieved from reference TRBV19 and TRBJ1-4, is DGGITQSPKYLFRKEGQNVTLSCEQNLNHDAMYWYRQDPGQGLRLIYYSQIVNDFQKGDIAEGYSVSREKKESFPLTVTSAQKNPTAFYLCASSIGGDNEKLFFGSGTQLSVL.